The 32 T cell receptor beta chains given below trace back to one sample, sequenced in a study of control samples from healthy donors and cancer patients. TCRdb keeps only in-frame clones here, not all; method: immunoSEQ multiplex PCR. The table records around 130,000 clones, approximately 90% of them present only once. Input material: blood. The receptors were sampled from a young man in good health.

V is TRBV6-1 and J is TRBJ2-6; no clear D gene. Germline CDR1 MNHNS, CDR2 SASEGT. Deletions cut 1 base from V and 0 bases from J, with 7 bases between. The CDR3 contains 16 residues. The CDR3: CASSEVRSSGANVLTF. The CDR3 bases are TGTGCCAGCAGTGAAGTGCGGTCCTCTGGGGCCAACGTCCTGACTTTC.

The rearrangement uses TRBV6-6 and TRBJ1-2; 8 bases align to TRBD1. From germline, CDR1 is MNHNY and CDR2 SVGAGI (reference sequence). Germline trimming cut 7 bases from V and 0 bases from J; bases unmatched to any gene: 4. The length of the CDR3 is 14 residues. The CDR3 nucleotides read TGTGCCAGCAACTCAGGGGGCTCTAACTATGGCTACACCTTC. Translation: CASNSGGSNYGYTF.

The V and J genes are TRBV12-3 or TRBV12-4 and TRBJ1-1; a possible D gene is TRBD1 (5 bases). V was shortened by 4 bases and J by 6 bases, with 12 bases between the two germline ends. The CDR3 length is 13 residues. The CDR3 DNA follows: TGTGCCAGCAGTTCAACAGGTGTCGCTGAAGCTTTCTTT. It translates to CASSSTGVAEAFF.

The chain joins TRBV6-1 to TRBJ1-2; TRBD1 aligns across 8 bases. The germline V gene has CDR1 MNHNS and CDR2 SASEGT. The CDR3 has 14 residues. J lost 7 bases, V lost 3 bases, and 7 bases had no gene match. CDR3 in amino acids: CASSDQGALGGYTF. CDR3 bases: TGTGCCAGCAGTGATCAGGGGGCTTTGGGTGGCTACACCTTC.

Regarding this clone: One junction end disagrees with the germline gene, perhaps due to a read error. The chain couples TRBV6-6 to TRBJ1-2; the D is unclear. The CDR3 has 12 residues. The germline V gene encodes CDR1 MNHNY and CDR2 SVGAGI (reference sequence). CDR3 loop: CASSSPALEPLF. The CDR3 region has the DNA TGTGCCAGCAGTTCCCCCGCTTTGGAGCCCCTCTTC.

The gene calls are TRBV6-5 and TRBJ2-7; D is unclear. There are 13 residues in the CDR3. CDR1 MNHEY and CDR2 SVGAGI come from the germline V gene. The germline V and J ends were trimmed by 10 bases and 0 bases, with 13 bases remaining between them. The CDR3 reads CAKIVLSSYEQYF. In DNA, the CDR3 is TGTGCCAAGATTGTTCTCAGCTCCTACGAGCAGTACTTC.

This chain connects TRBV11-2 to TRBJ1-6; perhaps TRBD1 as D (6 bases). Looked up from germline, CDR1 is SGHAT and CDR2 is FQNNGV. The length of the CDR3 is 13 residues. V lost 5 bases and J 14 bases, leaving 16 bases between the germline ends. The CDR3 DNA is TGTGCCAGCAGCGCGAACAGGGATCAGACCCTCCACTTT. It translates to CASSANRDQTLHF.

The chain employs TRBV19 and TRBJ1-5; perhaps TRBD1 as D (6 bases). Germline assignment: CDR1 LNHDA and CDR2 SQIVND (reference sequence). The CDR3 contains 14 residues. V lost 5 bases and J 2 bases, leaving 10 bases between the germline ends. CDR3 DNA sequence: TGTGCCAGTAGTCCTCGACAGGGCAATCAGCCCCAGCATTTT. Residues: CASSPRQGNQPQHF.

The rearrangement joins TRBV12-5 to TRBJ1-2; D is unresolved. V gave up 4 bases and J gave up 2 bases, with 14 bases separating them. Germline assignment: CDR1 LGHNT and CDR2 FRNRAP. The CDR3 extends over 15 amino acids. The CDR3 loop reads CASGSLKGVNYGYTF. In DNA form, the CDR3 reads TGTGCTAGTGGTTCGCTTAAAGGAGTAAACTATGGCTACACCTTC. Full variable domain (remainder filled in from reference TRBV12-5 and TRBJ1-2): DARVTQTPRHKVTEMGQEVTMRCQPILGHNTVFWYRQTMMQGLELLAYFRNRAPLDDSGMPKDRFSAEMPDATLATLKIQPSEPRDSAVYFCASGSLKGVNYGYTFGSGTRLTVV.

V and J are TRBV19 and TRBJ2-7; a weak D match, TRBD1 (7 bases). The germline gives CDR1 LNHDA, CDR2 SQIVND (reference sequence). The ends were cut back, 3 bases at V and 4 bases at J, with 13 bases in the middle. The CDR3 is made up of 14 amino acids. The CDR3 DNA reads TGTGCCAGTAGTATGGCCAGGGGGGCGTACGAGCAGTACTTC. Translating it yields CASSMARGAYEQYF.

DNA for the CDR3: TGTGCCAGTAGTATCGCGTCATACACAGATACGCAGTATTTT. It translates to CASSIASYTDTQYF. This chain connects TRBV19 to TRBJ2-3; D is uncertain. Trimming removed 3 bases at V and 2 bases at J, with 9 bases between. Per germline, CDR1 LNHDA and CDR2 SQIVND (reference sequence). The CDR3 consists of 14 residues.

CDR3 sequence (DNA): TGTGCCAGCAGCGACACAGGGGGCTCGGGCAATGAGCAGTTCTTC. Amino acids: CASSDTGGSGNEQFF. The rearrangement joins TRBV5-4 to TRBJ2-1; 9 bases fit TRBD1. The CDR3 is made up of 15 amino acids. V lost 4 bases and J lost 6; bases outside the gene matches: 8. Per the germline V gene, CDR1 is SGHNT and CDR2 is YYREEE (reference sequence).

V is TRBV11-2 and J is TRBJ1-6, with D unclear. Trimming took off 1 base at V and 11 bases at J, with 24 bases between the two ends. The CDR3 contains 18 residues. CDR1 is SGHAT, CDR2 FQNNGV, per germline. In nucleotides, the CDR3 is TGTGCCAGCAGCTTAGGAGCACGAAGCCGTCAAGACGTGACACCCCTCCACTTT. This gives the protein CASSLGARSRQDVTPLHF. Looking up the rest from reference TRBV11-2 and TRBJ1-6 gives the full variable domain: EAGVAQSPRYKIIEKRQSVAFWCNPISGHATLYWYQQILGQGPKLLIQFQNNGVVDDSQLPKDRFSAERLKGVDSTLKIQPAKLEDSAVYLCASSLGARSRQDVTPLHFGNGTRLTVT.

This clone was seen once. The V gene is TRBV12-3 or TRBV12-4, the J gene TRBJ1-1; possibly TRBD1 for D (5 bases). Trimming pared 6 bases from V and 0 bases from J, leaving 8 bases between. This CDR3 contains 13 residues. The CDR3 bases are TGTGCCAGCAGCCAGGGCTTGAACACTGAAGCTTTCTTT. Its translation is CASSQGLNTEAFF.

The chain combines TRBV11-3 with TRBJ2-2; no clear D. Between the trimmed V and J ends, which lost 5 bases and 3 bases, there was a span of 7 bases. Germline CDR1 reads SGHNT; CDR2 reads YENEEA. This CDR3 has 13 residues. CDR3 protein: CASSALDTGELFF. The CDR3 DNA reads TGTGCCAGCAGCGCCTTAGACACCGGGGAGCTGTTTTTT.

This clone was detected a few times. This chain joins TRBV5-4 and TRBJ2-7; D gene unclear. Trimming pared 1 base from V and 3 bases from J, leaving 8 bases between. The V gene's germline CDR1 is SGHNT and CDR2 YYREEE (reference sequence). The CDR3 totals 13 residues. CDR3 in amino acids: CASSLWQNYEQYF. The DNA of the CDR3 is TGTGCCAGCAGCTTGTGGCAGAACTACGAGCAGTACTTC.

The chain uses TRBV2 and TRBJ1-4; D possibly corresponds to TRBD1 (5 bases). This CDR3 is built from 14 residues. CDR1 is SNHLY and CDR2 is FYNNEI in the germline V gene. V lost 4 bases and J 5 bases, leaving 11 bases between the germline ends. The CDR3 protein is CASSGPAGNEKLFF. The CDR3 region has the DNA TGTGCCAGCAGTGGCCCCGCAGGGAATGAAAAACTGTTTTTT.

The V gene is TRBV12-3 or TRBV12-4, the J gene TRBJ2-3; TRBD2 might be the D (6 bases). Trimming removed 6 bases from V and 4 bases from J, with 11 bases in between. The CDR3 covers 13 residues. Here the CDR3 reads CASRGTAADTQYF. The CDR3 coding sequence is TGTGCCAGCAGAGGGACTGCCGCAGATACGCAGTATTTT.

This sequence joins TRBV3-1 (or the pseudogene TRBV3-2) and TRBJ2-7; 8 bases map to TRBD2. Per the germline V gene, CDR1 is LGHDT and CDR2 is YNNKEL (reference sequence). There are 17 residues in the CDR3. J lost 2 bases, V lost 1 base, and 10 bases had no gene match. CDR3 in amino acids: CASSQVVGRGATYEQYF. The CDR3 bases are TGTGCCAGCAGCCAAGTAGTGGGGCGGGGGGCTACCTACGAGCAGTACTTC.

The genes are TRBV12-5 and TRBJ1-2, with D possibly being TRBD1 (5 bases). This CDR3 region has 16 residues. The germline CDR1 and CDR2 sequences are LGHNT and FRNRAP. Between the trimmed V and J ends, which lost 0 bases and 5 bases, there was a span of 16 bases. This CDR3 reads CASGLVPGRLLYGYTF. CDR3 DNA: TGTGCTAGTGGTTTGGTACCGGGACGCTTGTTATATGGCTACACCTTC.

The chain employs TRBV2 and TRBJ1-2, with D uncertain. Trimming cost V 4 bases and J 4 bases, with 16 bases left between them. This CDR3 has 15 residues. Per the germline V gene, CDR1 is SNHLY and CDR2 is FYNNEI. The CDR3 is CASSVLAGALYGYTF. As DNA, the CDR3 is TGTGCCAGCAGTGTATTGGCAGGCGCTCTCTATGGCTACACCTTC.

The CDR3 DNA follows: TGTGCCAGCAGCGCGCCTAGCGGGGTAGAGACCCAGTACTTC. It codes for CASSAPSGVETQYF. J is TRBJ2-5 and V is TRBV3-1 (or the pseudogene TRBV3-2); 9 bases line up with TRBD2. The CDR3 extends over 14 amino acids. Germline-derived CDR1 and CDR2 are LGHDT and YNNKEL (reference sequence). V trimming: 5 bases; J trimming: 4 bases; junction bases outside the gene matches: 5.

The chain uses TRBV7-2 and TRBJ2-1; 7 bases are shared with TRBD2. V lost 5 bases to trimming and J lost 1 base; unmatched junction nucleotides: 8. CDR3 length equals 16 residues. CDR1 is SGHTA and CDR2 is FQGNSA in the germline V gene. CDR3 DNA: TGTGCCAGCAGCCACGGGTCCGGGAGGTCCTACAATGAGCAGTTCTTC. Protein: CASSHGSGRSYNEQFF.

This chain links TRBV9 with TRBJ1-4; possibly TRBD1 for D (6 bases). CDR3 length equals 18 residues. Germline V gene data show CDR1 as SGDLS and CDR2 as YYNGEE. The V end lost 0 bases, the J end lost 6 bases, and 21 bases lay between the germline ends. CDR3 sequence (DNA): TGTGCCAGCAGCGTAGATCCACTCCACAGGGCCGGGGATGAAAAACTGTTTTTT. Protein sequence: CASSVDPLHRAGDEKLFF.

The chain uses TRBV13 and TRBJ2-5; 10 positions match TRBD1. Unmatched junction bases numbered 10, after V lost 2 bases and J lost 4 bases. Germline CDR1 is PRHDT and CDR2 is FYEKMQ (reference sequence). The CDR3 has 17 amino acids. Written as DNA, the CDR3 is TGTGCCAGCAGCTTACTGATCGAGTGGGACAGGGGAGAGACCCAGTACTTC. It codes for CASSLLIEWDRGETQYF.

This clone has only one observation. The chain joins TRBV19 to TRBJ2-7; 11 bases line up with TRBD1. Trimming at V came to 3 bases and at J to 7 bases, leaving 8 bases not matched to a gene. Germline CDR1 reads LNHDA; CDR2 reads SQIVND (reference sequence). The length of the CDR3 is 15 residues. Written as DNA, the CDR3 is TGTGCCAGTAGTATGCATGGACAGGGGGCGCGAGAGCAGTACTTC. Residues: CASSMHGQGAREQYF.

The gene calls are TRBV13 and TRBJ2-7; 7 nucleotides line up with TRBD1. This CDR3 comprises 15 residues. In germline, CDR1 is PRHDT, CDR2 FYEKMQ (reference sequence). V shed 5 bases, J shed 3 bases, and the junction held 10 bases outside the gene matches. The CDR3 loop reads CASSTVRDSSYEQYF. The CDR3 DNA sequence: TGTGCCAGCAGCACCGTCCGGGACAGCAGCTACGAGCAGTACTTC.

The rearrangement uses TRBV19 and TRBJ2-7, with D possibly matching TRBD1 (6 bases). This CDR3 is 16 amino acids long. Germline lookup yields CDR1 LNHDA and CDR2 SQIVND (reference sequence). V gave up 5 bases and J gave up 0 bases, with 17 bases separating them. The CDR3 nucleotides are TGTGCCAGTAGTGTCCAGGGACACAGGAGCTCCTACGAGCAGTACTTC. Encoded protein: CASSVQGHRSSYEQYF.

The V call is TRBV30, the J call TRBJ1-6, with D uncertain. The germline V gene has CDR1 GTSNPN and CDR2 SVGIG (reference sequence). The CDR3 is made up of 13 amino acids. The ends were cut back, 5 bases at V and 10 bases at J, with 15 bases in the middle. CDR3 region: CAWEGEEGSPLHF. In DNA, the CDR3 is TGTGCCTGGGAGGGCGAGGAAGGGTCACCCCTCCACTTT.

The V gene is TRBV10-1, the J gene TRBJ2-3, with 11 positions matching TRBD2. In germline, CDR1 is WNHNN, CDR2 SYGVQD (reference sequence). This CDR3 has 16 amino acids. Trimming cost V 3 bases and J 4 bases; bases outside gene matches: 6. CDR3 sequence (DNA): TGCGCCAGCAGTGAACTAGCGGGGGTTGGCCCAGATACGCAGTATTTT. Amino acid sequence: CASSELAGVGPDTQYF.

The table lists this clone with many counts. The genes are TRBV3-1 (or the pseudogene TRBV3-2) and TRBJ2-1; possibly TRBD2 for D (6 bases). The germline V and J ends were trimmed by 5 bases and 2 bases, with 16 bases remaining between them. Germline V lookup: CDR1 LGHDT, CDR2 YNNKEL (reference sequence). The CDR3 runs 16 residues. The CDR3 DNA sequence: TGTGCCAGCAGCTTGAATTGGGGGGTGGCCTACAATGAGCAGTTCTTC. The encoded protein is CASSLNWGVAYNEQFF.

The V gene is TRBV4-1, the J gene TRBJ2-3; weak D call: TRBD2 (5 bases). Looked up from germline, CDR1 is MGHRA and CDR2 is YSYEKL. The CDR3 loop spans 13 amino acids. Deletions cut 4 bases from V and 5 bases from J, with 10 bases between. CDR3 sequence reads: CASSPGVRDTQYF. In nucleotides, the CDR3 is TGCGCCAGCAGCCCCGGGGTGAGAGATACGCAGTATTTT.